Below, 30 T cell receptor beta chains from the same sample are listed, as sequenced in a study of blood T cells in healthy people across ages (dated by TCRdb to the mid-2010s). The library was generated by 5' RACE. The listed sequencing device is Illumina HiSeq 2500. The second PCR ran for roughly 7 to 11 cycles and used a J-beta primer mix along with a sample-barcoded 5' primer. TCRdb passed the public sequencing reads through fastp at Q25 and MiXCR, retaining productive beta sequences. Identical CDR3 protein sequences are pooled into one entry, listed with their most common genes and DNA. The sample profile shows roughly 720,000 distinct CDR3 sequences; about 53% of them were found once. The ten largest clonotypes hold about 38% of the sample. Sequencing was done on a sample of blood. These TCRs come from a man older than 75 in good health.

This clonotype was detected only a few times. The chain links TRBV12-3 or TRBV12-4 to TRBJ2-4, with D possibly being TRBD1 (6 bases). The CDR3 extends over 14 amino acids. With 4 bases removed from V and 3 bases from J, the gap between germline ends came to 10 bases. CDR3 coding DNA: TGTGCCAGCAGTTCGACAGGCCGCAAAAACATTCAGTACTTC. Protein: CASSSTGRKNIQYF.

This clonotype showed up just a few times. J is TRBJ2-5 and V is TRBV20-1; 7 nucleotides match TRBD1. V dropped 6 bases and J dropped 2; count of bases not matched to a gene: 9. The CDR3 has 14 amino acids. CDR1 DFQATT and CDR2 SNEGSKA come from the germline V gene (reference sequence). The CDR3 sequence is CSAAAGTAQETQYF. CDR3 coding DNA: TGCAGTGCAGCCGCCGGGACAGCACAAGAGACCCAGTACTTC.

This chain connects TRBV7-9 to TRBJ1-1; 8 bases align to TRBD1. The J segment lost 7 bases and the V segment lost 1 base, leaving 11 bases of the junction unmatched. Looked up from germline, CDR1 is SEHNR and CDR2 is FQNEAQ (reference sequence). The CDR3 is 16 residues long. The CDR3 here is CASSLDGAGGSGEAFF. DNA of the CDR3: TGTGCCAGCAGCTTAGATGGGGCAGGGGGCTCTGGTGAAGCTTTCTTT.

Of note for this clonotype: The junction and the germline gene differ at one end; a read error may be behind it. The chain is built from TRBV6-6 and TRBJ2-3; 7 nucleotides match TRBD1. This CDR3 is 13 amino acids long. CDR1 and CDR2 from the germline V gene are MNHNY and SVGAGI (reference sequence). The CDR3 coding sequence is TGTGCCAGCAGTGACTCGAGGACAGGTGAAGCGTATTTT. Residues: CASSDSRTGEAYF.

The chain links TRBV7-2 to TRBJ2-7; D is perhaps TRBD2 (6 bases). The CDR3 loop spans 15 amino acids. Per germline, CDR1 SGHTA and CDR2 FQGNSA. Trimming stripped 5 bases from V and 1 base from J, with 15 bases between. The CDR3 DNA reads TGTGCCAGCAGCCCCGGTGGAGGGAATTCCTACGAGCAGTACTTC. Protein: CASSPGGGNSYEQYF.

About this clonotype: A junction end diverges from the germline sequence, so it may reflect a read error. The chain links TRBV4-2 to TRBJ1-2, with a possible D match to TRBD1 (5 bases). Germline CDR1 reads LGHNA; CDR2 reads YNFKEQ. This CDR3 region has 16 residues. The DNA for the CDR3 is TGTGCCGGCAGCCAAGATCGGGGGGATAGCGGCTATGGCTACACCTTC. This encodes CAGSQDRGDSGYGYTF.

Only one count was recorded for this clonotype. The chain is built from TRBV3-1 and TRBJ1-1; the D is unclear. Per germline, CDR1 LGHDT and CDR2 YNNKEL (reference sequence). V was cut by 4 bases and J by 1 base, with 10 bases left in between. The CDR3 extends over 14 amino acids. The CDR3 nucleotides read TGTGCCAGCAGCCGGGCTGAAGCGAACACTGAAGCTTTCTTT. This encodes CASSRAEANTEAFF.

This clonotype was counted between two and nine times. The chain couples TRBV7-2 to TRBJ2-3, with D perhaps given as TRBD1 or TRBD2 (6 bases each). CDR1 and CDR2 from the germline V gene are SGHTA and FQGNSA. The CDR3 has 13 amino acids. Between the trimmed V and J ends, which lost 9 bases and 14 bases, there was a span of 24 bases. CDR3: CASSPGGRRDAYF. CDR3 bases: TGTGCCAGTAGCCCCGGGGGCCGGAGAGACGCGTATTTT.

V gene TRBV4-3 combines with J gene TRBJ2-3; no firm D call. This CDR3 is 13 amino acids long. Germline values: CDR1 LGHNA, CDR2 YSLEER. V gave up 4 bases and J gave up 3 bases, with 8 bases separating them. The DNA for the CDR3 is TGCGCCAGCAGCCGCAGGAAAACAGATACGCAGTATTTT. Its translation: CASSRRKTDTQYF.

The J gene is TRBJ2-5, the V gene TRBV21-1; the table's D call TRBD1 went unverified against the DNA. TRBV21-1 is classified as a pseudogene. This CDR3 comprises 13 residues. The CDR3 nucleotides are TGTGCCTGCACTTGGGAAAACAGGGAGACCCAGTACTTC. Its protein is CACTWENRETQYF.

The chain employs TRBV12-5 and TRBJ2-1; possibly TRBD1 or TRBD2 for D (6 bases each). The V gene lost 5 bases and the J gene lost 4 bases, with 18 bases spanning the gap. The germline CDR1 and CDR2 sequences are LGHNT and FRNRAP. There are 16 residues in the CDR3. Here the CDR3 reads CASGPPGGPPYNEQFF. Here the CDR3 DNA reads TGTGCTAGTGGTCCGCCCGGGGGCCCACCTTACAATGAGCAGTTCTTC.

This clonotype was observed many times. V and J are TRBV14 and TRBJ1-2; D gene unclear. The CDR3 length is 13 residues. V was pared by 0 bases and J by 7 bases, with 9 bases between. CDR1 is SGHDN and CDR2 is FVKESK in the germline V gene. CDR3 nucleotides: TGTGCCAGCAGCCAAGATCGGGGAAGTGGCTACACCTTC. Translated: CASSQDRGSGYTF.

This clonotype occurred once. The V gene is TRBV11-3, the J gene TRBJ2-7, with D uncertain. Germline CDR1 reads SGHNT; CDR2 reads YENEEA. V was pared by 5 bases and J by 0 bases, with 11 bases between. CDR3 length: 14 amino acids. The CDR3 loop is CASSQTGNSYEQYF. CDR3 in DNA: TGTGCCAGCAGCCAGACGGGTAACTCCTACGAGCAGTACTTC.

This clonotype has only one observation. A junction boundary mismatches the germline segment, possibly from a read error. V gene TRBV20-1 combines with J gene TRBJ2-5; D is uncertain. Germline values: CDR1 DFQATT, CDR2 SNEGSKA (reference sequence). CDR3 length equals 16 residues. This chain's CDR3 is CSAPVLGLSVQETLYF. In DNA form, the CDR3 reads TGCAGTGCTCCCGTCCTAGGGCTTTCAGTTCAAGAGACCCTGTACTTC.

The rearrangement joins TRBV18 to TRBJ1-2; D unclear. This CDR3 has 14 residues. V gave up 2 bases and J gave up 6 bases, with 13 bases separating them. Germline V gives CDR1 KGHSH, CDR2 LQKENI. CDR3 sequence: CASSPLIQNDGYTF. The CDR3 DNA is TGTGCCAGCTCACCATTGATCCAGAATGATGGCTACACCTTC.

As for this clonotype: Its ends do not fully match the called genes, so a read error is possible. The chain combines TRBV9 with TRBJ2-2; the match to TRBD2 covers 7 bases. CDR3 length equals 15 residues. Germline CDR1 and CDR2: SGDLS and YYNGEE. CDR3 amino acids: CASTPGTTYTGGLFF. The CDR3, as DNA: TGTGCCAGCACCCCTGGGACTACCTACACCGGGGGGCTGTTTTTT.

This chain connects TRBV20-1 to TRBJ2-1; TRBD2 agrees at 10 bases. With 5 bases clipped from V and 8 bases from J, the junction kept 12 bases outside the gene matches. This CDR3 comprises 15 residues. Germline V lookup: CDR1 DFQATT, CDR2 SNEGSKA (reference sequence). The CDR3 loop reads CSAPDPSGSIDEQFF. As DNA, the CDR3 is TGCAGTGCTCCCGACCCTAGCGGGAGTATCGATGAGCAGTTCTTC.

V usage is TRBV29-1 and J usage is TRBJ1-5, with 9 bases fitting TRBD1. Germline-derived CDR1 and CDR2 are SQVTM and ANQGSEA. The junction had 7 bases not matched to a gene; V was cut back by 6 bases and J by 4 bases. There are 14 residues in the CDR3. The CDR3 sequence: CSVREGTGNQPQHF. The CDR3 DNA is TGCAGCGTCCGGGAAGGGACAGGGAATCAGCCCCAGCATTTT.

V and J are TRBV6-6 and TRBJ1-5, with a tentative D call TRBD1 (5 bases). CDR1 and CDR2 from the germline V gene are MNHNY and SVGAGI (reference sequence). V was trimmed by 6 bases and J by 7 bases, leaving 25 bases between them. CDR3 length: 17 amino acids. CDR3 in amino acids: CASREIFSGRNVQPQHF. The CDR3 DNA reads TGTGCCAGCAGGGAGATTTTTTCAGGGAGAAACGTGCAGCCCCAGCATTTT.

DNA for the CDR3: TGTGCCAGCAGCTTAGATTGGATTAATGAAAAACTGTTTTTT. Its translation is CASSLDWINEKLFF. J is TRBJ1-4 and V is TRBV11-2; D remains unclear. The CDR3 is 14 residues long. V was pared by 0 bases and J by 4 bases, with 6 bases between. Germline assignment: CDR1 SGHAT and CDR2 FQNNGV. Full variable domain (remainder filled in from reference TRBV11-2 and TRBJ1-4): EAGVAQSPRYKIIEKRQSVAFWCNPISGHATLYWYQQILGQGPKLLIQFQNNGVVDDSQLPKDRFSAERLKGVDSTLKIQPAKLEDSAVYLCASSLDWINEKLFFGSGTQLSVL.

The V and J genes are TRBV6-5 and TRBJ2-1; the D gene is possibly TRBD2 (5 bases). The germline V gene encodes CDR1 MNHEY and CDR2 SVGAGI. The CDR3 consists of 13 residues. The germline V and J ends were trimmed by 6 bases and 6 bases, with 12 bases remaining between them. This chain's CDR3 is CASSSIASNEQFF. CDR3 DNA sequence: TGTGCCAGCAGCTCGATAGCGAGCAATGAGCAGTTCTTC.

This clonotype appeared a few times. CDR3 DNA sequence: TGTGCCAGCAGCCGACAAGCCGGGGGGGGATATCAGCCCCAGCATTTT. Encoded protein: CASSRQAGGGYQPQHF. The chain couples TRBV4-2 to TRBJ1-5; perhaps TRBD1 as D (5 bases). Germline CDR1 reads LGHNA; CDR2 reads YNFKEQ. V lost 4 bases and J 5 bases, leaving 18 bases between the germline ends. CDR3 length: 16 amino acids.

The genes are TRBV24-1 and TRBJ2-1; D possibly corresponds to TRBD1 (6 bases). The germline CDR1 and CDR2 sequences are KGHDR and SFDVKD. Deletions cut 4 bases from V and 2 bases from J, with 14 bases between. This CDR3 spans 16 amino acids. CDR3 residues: CATSERGRGTYNEQFF. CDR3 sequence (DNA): TGTGCCACCAGTGAAAGGGGCAGGGGCACCTACAATGAGCAGTTCTTC.

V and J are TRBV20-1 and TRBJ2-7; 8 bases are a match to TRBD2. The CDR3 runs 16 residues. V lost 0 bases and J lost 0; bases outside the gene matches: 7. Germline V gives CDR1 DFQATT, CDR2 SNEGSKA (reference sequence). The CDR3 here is CSARDGESGSSYEQYF. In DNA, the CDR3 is TGCAGTGCTAGAGATGGGGAGAGCGGGAGCTCCTACGAGCAGTACTTC.

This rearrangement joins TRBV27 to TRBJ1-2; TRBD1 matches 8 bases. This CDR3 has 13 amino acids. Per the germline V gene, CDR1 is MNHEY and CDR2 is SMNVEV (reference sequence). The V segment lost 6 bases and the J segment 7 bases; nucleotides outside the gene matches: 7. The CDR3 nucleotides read TGTGCCAGCAGCCAAGGACAGGGTGGTGGCTACACCTTC. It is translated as CASSQGQGGGYTF.

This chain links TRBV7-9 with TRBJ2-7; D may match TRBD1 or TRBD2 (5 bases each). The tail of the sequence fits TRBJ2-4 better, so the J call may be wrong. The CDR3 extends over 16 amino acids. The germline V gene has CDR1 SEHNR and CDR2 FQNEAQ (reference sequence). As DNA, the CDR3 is TGTGCCAGCAGCTTGGGGACGCTCGCGGCCAAAAACATTCAGTACTTC. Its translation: CASSLGTLAAKNIQYF.

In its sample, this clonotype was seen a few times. The CDR3 bases are TGTGCCACCTCTCGGGGCTTCTCCTACGAGCAGTACTTC. Amino acids: CATSRGFSYEQYF. The chain joins TRBV24-1 to TRBJ2-7; either TRBD1 or TRBD2 may fit D (5 bases each). This CDR3 has 13 amino acids. Germline V lookup: CDR1 KGHDR, CDR2 SFDVKD. V was pared by 9 bases and J by 0 bases, with 11 bases between.

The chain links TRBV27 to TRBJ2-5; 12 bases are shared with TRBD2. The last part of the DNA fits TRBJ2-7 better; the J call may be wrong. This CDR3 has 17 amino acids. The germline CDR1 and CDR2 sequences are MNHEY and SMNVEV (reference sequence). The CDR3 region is CASTMRVGLAGTHEQYF. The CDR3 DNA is TGTGCCAGCACTATGAGGGTAGGACTAGCGGGGACCCACGAGCAGTACTTC.

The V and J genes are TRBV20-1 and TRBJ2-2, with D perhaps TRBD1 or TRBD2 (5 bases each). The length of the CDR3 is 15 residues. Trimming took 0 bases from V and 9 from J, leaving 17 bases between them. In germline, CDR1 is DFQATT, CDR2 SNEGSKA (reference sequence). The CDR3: CSAREGTAPGRELFF. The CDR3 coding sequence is TGCAGTGCTAGAGAGGGGACCGCACCCGGGCGGGAGCTGTTTTTT.

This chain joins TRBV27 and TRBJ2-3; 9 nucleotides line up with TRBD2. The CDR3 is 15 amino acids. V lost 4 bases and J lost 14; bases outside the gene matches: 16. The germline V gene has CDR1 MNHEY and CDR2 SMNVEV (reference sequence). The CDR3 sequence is CASSSIAGVDRYAYF. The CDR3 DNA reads TGTGCCAGCAGTTCAATAGCGGGAGTCGACAGATACGCGTATTTT.